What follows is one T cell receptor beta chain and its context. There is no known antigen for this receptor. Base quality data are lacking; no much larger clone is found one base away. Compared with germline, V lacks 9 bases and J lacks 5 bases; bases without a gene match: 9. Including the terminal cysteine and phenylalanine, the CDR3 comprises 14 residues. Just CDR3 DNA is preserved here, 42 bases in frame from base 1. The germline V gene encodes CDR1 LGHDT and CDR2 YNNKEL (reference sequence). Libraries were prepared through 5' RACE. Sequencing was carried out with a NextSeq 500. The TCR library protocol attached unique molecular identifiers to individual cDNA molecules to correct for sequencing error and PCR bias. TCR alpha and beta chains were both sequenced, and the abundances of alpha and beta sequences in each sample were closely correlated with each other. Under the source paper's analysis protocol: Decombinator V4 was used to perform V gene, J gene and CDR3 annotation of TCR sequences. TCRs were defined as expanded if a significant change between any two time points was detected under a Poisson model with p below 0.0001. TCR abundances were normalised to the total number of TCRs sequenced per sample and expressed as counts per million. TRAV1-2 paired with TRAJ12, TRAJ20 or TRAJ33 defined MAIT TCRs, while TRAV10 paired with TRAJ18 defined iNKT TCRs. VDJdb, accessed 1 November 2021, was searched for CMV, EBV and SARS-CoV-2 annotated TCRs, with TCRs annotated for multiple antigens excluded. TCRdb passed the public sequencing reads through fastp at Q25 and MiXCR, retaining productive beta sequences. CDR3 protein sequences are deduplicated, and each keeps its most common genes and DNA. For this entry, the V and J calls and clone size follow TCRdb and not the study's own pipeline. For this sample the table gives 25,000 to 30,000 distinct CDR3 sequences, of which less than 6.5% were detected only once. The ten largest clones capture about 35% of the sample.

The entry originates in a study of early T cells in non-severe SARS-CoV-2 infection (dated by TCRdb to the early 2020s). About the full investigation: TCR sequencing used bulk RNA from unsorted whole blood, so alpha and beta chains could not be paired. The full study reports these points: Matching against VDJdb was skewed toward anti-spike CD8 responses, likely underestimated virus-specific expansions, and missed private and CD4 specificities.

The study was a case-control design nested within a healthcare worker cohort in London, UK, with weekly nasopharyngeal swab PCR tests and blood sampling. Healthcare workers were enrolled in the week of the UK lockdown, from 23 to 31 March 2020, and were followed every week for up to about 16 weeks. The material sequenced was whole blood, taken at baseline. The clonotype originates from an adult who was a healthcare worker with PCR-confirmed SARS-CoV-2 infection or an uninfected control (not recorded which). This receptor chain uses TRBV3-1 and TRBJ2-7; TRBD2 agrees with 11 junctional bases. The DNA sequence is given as TGTGCCAGTAGTACTAGCGGGAGTTCCCACGAGCAGTACTTC. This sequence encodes CASSTSGSSHEQYF.